This paragraph covers one T cell receptor beta chain sequence. Original methodology: It was from reference gene primer amplification that nucleated cell counts were estimated. The method was immunoSEQ multiplex PCR; TCRdb's version includes in-frame clones alone and lacks a portion of them. D and trimming come from the DNA, and the V and J calls and clone size come from that table. The sample consists of 210,000 or so clones, roughly 84% of them appearing once. This specimen comes from a study of blood T cell repertoires in COVID-19. Overall study: The origin of the acute and convalescent COVID-19 samples was the United States, Italy and Spain. PBMCs, B-cell-depleted T cells, or T cells provided the cDNA or gDNA that made up the material.

Germline V gene data show CDR1 as GTSNPN and CDR2 as SVGIG (reference sequence). After removal of 0 bases from V and 5 bases from J, the junction contained 18 bases not matched to a gene. The CDR3 extends over 19 amino acids. Sequenced input: peripheral blood. The chain combines TRBV30 with TRBJ1-1; 10 positions agree with TRBD1. The clonotype was recovered from a woman at least 80 years old with active or convalescent COVID-19. The CDR3 loop reads CAWSVRRDRGSFEKTEAFF. CDR3 nucleotides: TGTGCCTGGAGTGTACGTAGGGACAGGGGAAGTTTTGAGAAGACTGAAGCTTTCTTT.